The 6 T cell receptor beta chains below come from one sample, sequenced in a study of blood T cell repertoires in COVID-19. Measured with immunoSEQ multiplex PCR; TCRdb has only the in-frame clones, and not every one. The sample comprises 150,000 to 200,000 clones, around 85% of which are singletons, and roughly 11% rests with the top ten. The sequenced sample was peripheral blood. These receptor sequences come from a man between 60 and 75 years old with active or convalescent COVID-19.

This clone turned up a few times. The rearrangement links TRBV11-2 to TRBJ1-6; TRBD1 matches at 7 bases. Losses at the gene ends were 7 bases for V and 7 bases for J; bases not matched to a gene: 10. The CDR3 is made up of 15 amino acids. The germline CDR1 and CDR2 sequences are SGHAT and FQNNGV. CDR3 sequence: CASTPMDRTNSPLHF. CDR3 nucleotide sequence: TGTGCCAGCACCCCGATGGACAGGACCAATTCACCCCTCCACTTT.

In nucleotides, the CDR3 is TGTGCCAGCAGCTTGGGGTTTAGCGGGAGTTTGAGCGAGCAGTACTTC. This codes for CASSLGFSGSLSEQYF. J is TRBJ2-7 and V is TRBV5-6; 9 bases align to TRBD2. This CDR3 contains 16 residues. CDR1 and CDR2 (germline): SGHDT, YYEEEE. The V gene end was trimmed by 0 bases and the J gene end by 6 bases; junction bases not matched to a gene: 10.

The genes are TRBV5-1 and TRBJ2-7; TRBD2 is a possible D gene (5 bases). The CDR3 loop spans 13 amino acids. Deletions cut 2 bases from V and 3 bases from J, with 9 bases between. Germline lookup yields CDR1 SGHRS and CDR2 YFSETQ. The CDR3 region is CASSLSGYYEQYF. For the CDR3, the DNA is TGCGCCAGCAGCTTAAGCGGCTACTACGAGCAGTACTTC.

This chain joins TRBV5-1 and TRBJ2-7, with a possible D match to TRBD2 (6 bases). CDR3 length: 14 amino acids. CDR1 and CDR2 (germline): SGHRS, YFSETQ. Trimming left V 0 bases short and J 3 bases short, with 10 bases between. CDR3 sequence reads: CASSLEEGVYEQYF. CDR3 nucleotide sequence: TGCGCCAGCAGCTTGGAGGAGGGAGTCTACGAGCAGTACTTC.

This chain connects TRBV6-1 to TRBJ2-6; TRBD1 aligns across 9 bases. The trim removed 4 bases at V and 0 bases at J, leaving 4 bases unmatched. The CDR3 length is 17 residues. Germline values: CDR1 MNHNS, CDR2 SASEGT. In DNA form, the CDR3 reads TGTGCCAGCAGTGGAACAGGGGGCCTCTCTGGGGCCAACGTCCTGACTTTC. It codes for CASSGTGGLSGANVLTF.

The V gene is TRBV3-1 (or the pseudogene TRBV3-2), the J gene TRBJ1-1; 9 nucleotides line up with TRBD1. Germline CDR1 and CDR2: LGHDT and YNNKEL (reference sequence). With V trimmed by 0 bases and J by 4 bases, 9 bases remained unmatched. The CDR3 runs 17 residues. The CDR3 DNA follows: TGTGCCAGCAGCCAAGAGGGAGGGACAGGGTCGACCACTGAAGCTTTCTTT. Translated: CASSQEGGTGSTTEAFF.